The 9 T cell receptor beta chains below come from one sample, sequenced in a study of blood T cell repertoires in COVID-19. TCRdb's table, derived via immunoSEQ multiplex PCR, lists solely in-frame clones and lacks some. The sample lists around 68,000 clones; 85% were seen once. Material for sequencing was peripheral blood. These receptors all come from an elderly man with acute or convalescent COVID-19.

The chain has TRBV28 and TRBJ2-6; D is perhaps TRBD1 (6 bases). Trimming left V 8 bases short and J 0 bases short, with 8 bases between. Germline-derived CDR1 and CDR2 are MDHEN and SYDVKM. The CDR3 is 14 amino acids. CDR3 amino acids: CASGQSSGANVLTF. The CDR3 DNA reads as TGTGCCAGCGGACAGAGCTCTGGGGCCAACGTCCTGACTTTC. The variable domain in full, completed from reference TRBV28 and TRBJ2-6, reads DVKVTQSSRYLVKRTGEKVFLECVQDMDHENMFWYRQDPGLGLRLIYFSYDVKMKEKGDIPEGYSVSREKKERFSLILESASTNQTSMYLCASGQSSGANVLTFGAGSRLTVL.

The chain has TRBV29-1 and TRBJ1-2; 7 bases match TRBD1. In germline, CDR1 is SQVTM, CDR2 ANQGSEA. The J segment lost 5 bases and the V segment lost 1 base, leaving 4 bases of the junction unmatched. The CDR3 runs 13 residues. DNA of the CDR3: TGCAGCGTTGAAGTAGGGGGCGGTTATGGCTACACCTTC. Translated: CSVEVGGGYGYTF.

The chain combines TRBV2 with TRBJ1-2; D might be TRBD1 (5 bases). The V end was cut by 6 bases, the J end by 0 bases, with 14 bases between. This CDR3 is 15 amino acids long. CDR1 and CDR2 from the germline V gene are SNHLY and FYNNEI. The CDR3 loop is CASREGTLANYGYTF. The CDR3 DNA sequence: TGTGCCAGCAGGGAGGGGACGCTAGCTAACTATGGCTACACCTTC.

This clone was observed a handful of times. The chain carries TRBV5-1 and TRBJ1-1; the D gene is possibly TRBD1 (6 bases). Germline values: CDR1 SGHRS, CDR2 YFSETQ. Deletions cut 4 bases from V and 6 bases from J, with 19 bases between. This CDR3 spans 15 amino acids. This CDR3 reads CASSPDSRGISEAFF. The CDR3 DNA sequence: TGCGCCAGCAGCCCGGATTCCAGGGGTATTTCTGAAGCTTTCTTT.

J is TRBJ2-1 and V is TRBV2; 8 nucleotides line up with TRBD1. CDR3 length equals 14 residues. Germline loops: CDR1 SNHLY, CDR2 FYNNEI. The V segment lost 4 bases and the J segment 2 bases; nucleotides outside the gene matches: 1. The DNA of the CDR3 is TGTGCCAGCAGTGGACAGGGGACCTACAATGAGCAGTTCTTC. Translation gives CASSGQGTYNEQFF.

As to this clone: An end of the junction differs from the germline gene, which may be a read error. J is TRBJ2-1 and V is TRBV5-1; 10 bases map to TRBD1. CDR1 is SGHRS, CDR2 YFSETQ, per germline. The CDR3 length is 16 residues. The CDR3 bases are TGCGCCAGCAGCTTGCTTGACAGGGGGCGAGTCGGCGGGAGAGTCTTC. It encodes CASSLLDRGRVGGRVF.

The chain is built from TRBV30 and TRBJ2-3, with D perhaps matching TRBD2 (6 bases). The germline V gene encodes CDR1 GTSNPN and CDR2 SVGIG (reference sequence). Trimming left V 5 bases short and J 2 bases short, with 11 bases between. The CDR3 length is 13 residues. CDR3 sequence reads: CAWRDWNTDTQYF. In DNA form, the CDR3 reads TGTGCCTGGCGGGACTGGAACACAGATACGCAGTATTTT.

The CDR3: CATSKIETAHYEQYF. The CDR3 DNA reads TGTGCCACCAGCAAGATCGAAACAGCCCACTACGAGCAGTACTTC. The V call is TRBV15, the J call TRBJ2-7; D is unclear. Germline lookup yields CDR1 LNHNV and CDR2 YYDKDF (reference sequence). With 4 bases removed from V and 3 bases from J, the gap between germline ends came to 16 bases. CDR3 length: 15 residues.

This chain uses TRBV9 with TRBJ2-1; TRBD2 agrees at 9 bases. V lost 0 bases and J lost 9; bases outside the gene matches: 4. CDR3 length: 14 amino acids. Per germline, CDR1 SGDLS and CDR2 YYNGEE. In DNA form, the CDR3 reads TGTGCCAGCAGCGTAGTAGCGGGAGTAGGTGAGCAGTTCTTC. Translated: CASSVVAGVGEQFF.